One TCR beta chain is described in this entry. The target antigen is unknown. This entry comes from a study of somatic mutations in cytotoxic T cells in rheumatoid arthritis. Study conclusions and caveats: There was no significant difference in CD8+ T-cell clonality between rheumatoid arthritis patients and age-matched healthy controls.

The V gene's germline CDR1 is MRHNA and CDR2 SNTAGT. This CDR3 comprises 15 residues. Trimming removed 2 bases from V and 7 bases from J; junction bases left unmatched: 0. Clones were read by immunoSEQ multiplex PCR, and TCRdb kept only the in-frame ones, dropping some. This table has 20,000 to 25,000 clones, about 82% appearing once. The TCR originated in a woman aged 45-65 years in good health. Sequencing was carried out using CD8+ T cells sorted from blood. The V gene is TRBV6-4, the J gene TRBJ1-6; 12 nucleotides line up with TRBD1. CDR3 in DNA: TGTGCCAGCAGTGACGGGACAGGGGGCAATTCACCCCTCCACTTT. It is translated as CASSDGTGGNSPLHF.